A single sample is the source of the 5 T cell receptor beta chains below, sequenced in a study of T cells in Graves' hyperthyroidism and ophthalmopathy. What was amplified from RNA transcripts were TCR beta CDR3 regions. With the HTBI primer set, the TCR CDR3 went through a first round of RT-PCR. Using its own MiXCR run on the multiplex PCR reads, TCRdb lists one record per CDR3 protein. Of under 650,000 distinct CDR3 sequences listed, about 17% are singletons. Sequencing was done on a sample of blood. All receptors come from a woman aged 25 to 39 with Graves' hyperthyroidism.

This clonotype was counted between two and nine times. The chain uses TRBV27 and TRBJ2-1, with 7 bases lining up with TRBD2. Germline V gene lookup returns CDR1 MNHEY and CDR2 SMNVEV (reference sequence). The CDR3 extends over 16 amino acids. The V segment lost 1 base and the J segment 5 bases; nucleotides outside the gene matches: 8. CDR3 nucleotide sequence: TGTGCCAGCAGTTTATTTGGGGACTACACACACAATGAGCAGTTCTTC. It codes for CASSLFGDYTHNEQFF.

This clonotype was seen a few times. The chain recombines TRBV29-1 with TRBJ2-7; weak D call: TRBD2 (6 bases). With 0 bases removed from V and 3 bases from J, the gap between germline ends came to 6 bases. This CDR3 is built from 12 residues. Germline V gives CDR1 SQVTM, CDR2 ANQGSEA. CDR3 loop: CSVEEGGYEQYF. CDR3 in DNA: TGCAGCGTTGAAGAGGGAGGCTACGAGCAGTACTTC.

This clonotype was seen ten or more times. This chain joins TRBV29-1 and TRBJ1-1; D is uncertain. Germline CDR1 and CDR2: SQVTM and ANQGSEA. Trimming stripped 3 bases from V and 3 bases from J, with 20 bases between. The CDR3 is made up of 16 amino acids. CDR3 in DNA: TGCAGCGTTGACGGGGTACCAGCGCGTGGACACACTGAAGCTTTCTTT. It encodes CSVDGVPARGHTEAFF.

This clonotype was counted many times. This sequence joins TRBV5-1 and TRBJ2-1, with a possible D match to TRBD2 (6 bases). The CDR3 spans 15 residues. The V end lost 0 bases, the J end lost 5 bases, and 12 bases lay between the germline ends. Germline V CDR1 and CDR2: SGHRS, YFSETQ. CDR3 sequence reads: CASSLGHSGDNEQFF. CDR3 nucleotides: TGCGCCAGCAGCTTGGGGCATAGCGGCGACAATGAGCAGTTCTTC.

The chain links TRBV27 to TRBJ1-2, with TRBD1 matching 9 bases. The J segment lost 3 bases and the V segment lost 3 bases, leaving 5 bases of the junction unmatched. The germline CDR1 and CDR2 sequences are MNHEY and SMNVEV (reference sequence). The length of the CDR3 is 15 residues. CDR3 coding DNA: TGTGCCAGCAGTTTGGGACAGGGTGGATACTATGGCTACACCTTC. Its translation is CASSLGQGGYYGYTF.